Sequencing of this T cell receptor beta chain was carried out in a study of shared clonotypes between healthy human individuals. Study-wide points: Relative to memory subsets, naive subsets generally showed larger estimated richness. Non-shared clonotypes displayed generation probabilities falling below those of clonotypes present in all four donors.

Clones were sequenced by immunoSEQ multiplex PCR, and TCRdb holds only the in-frame ones, with some missing. The repertoire includes 2,100,000 or so clones, 95% of them detected once, and less than 0.15% sits in the top ten. With respect to this clone: Its antigen remains unidentified.

Germline CDR1 reads SGHDT; CDR2 reads YYEEEE. CDR3 length: 14 amino acids. With V trimmed by 1 base and J by 4 bases, 3 bases remained unmatched. It was into CD45RA+ naive and CD45RA-negative memory subsets that the CD4+ cells were split. The sequenced sample was naive CD4+ T cells sorted from blood. As for subset: CD45RA+ positively selected. The clonotype comes from a man aged 18 to 30 in good health. The rearrangement links TRBV5-6 to TRBJ2-5; TRBD2 matches at 8 bases. CDR3 nucleotides: TGTGCCAGCAGCTTGTTCCGGGGGGGAGAGACCCAGTACTTC. Translated: CASSLFRGGETQYF. The full variable domain, in which reference TRBV5-6 and TRBJ2-5 provide the parts outside the CDR3, is DAGVTQSPTHLIKTRGQQVTLRCSPKSGHDTVSWYQQALGQGPQFIFQYYEEEERQRGNFPDRFSGHQFPNYSSELNVNALLLGDSALYLCASSLFRGGETQYFGPGTRLLVL.